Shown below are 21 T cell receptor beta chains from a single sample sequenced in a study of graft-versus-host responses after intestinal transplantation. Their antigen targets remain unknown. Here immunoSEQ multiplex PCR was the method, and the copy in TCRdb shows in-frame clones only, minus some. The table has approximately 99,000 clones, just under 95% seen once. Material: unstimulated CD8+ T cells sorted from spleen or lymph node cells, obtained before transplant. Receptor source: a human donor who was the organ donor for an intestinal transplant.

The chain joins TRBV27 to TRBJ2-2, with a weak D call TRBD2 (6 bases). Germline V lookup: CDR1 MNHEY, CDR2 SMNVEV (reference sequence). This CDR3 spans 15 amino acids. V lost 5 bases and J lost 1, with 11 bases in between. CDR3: CASSPWGENTGELFF. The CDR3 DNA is TGTGCCAGCAGTCCTTGGGGGGAGAACACCGGGGAGCTGTTTTTT.

CDR3: CAWSTQGGDTQYF. The CDR3 DNA follows: TGTGCCTGGAGTACACAGGGTGGAGATACGCAGTATTTT. This rearrangement joins TRBV30 to TRBJ2-3, with D perhaps TRBD1 (6 bases). The ends were cut back, 2 bases at V and 5 bases at J, with 11 bases in the middle. The CDR3 is made up of 13 amino acids. Germline assignment: CDR1 GTSNPN and CDR2 SVGIG (reference sequence).

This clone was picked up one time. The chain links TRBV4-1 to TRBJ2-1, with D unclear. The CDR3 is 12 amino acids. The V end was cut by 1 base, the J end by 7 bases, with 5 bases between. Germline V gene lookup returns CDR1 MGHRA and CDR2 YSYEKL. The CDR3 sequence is CASSQVFNEQFF. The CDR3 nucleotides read TGCGCCAGCAGCCAAGTATTTAATGAGCAGTTCTTC.

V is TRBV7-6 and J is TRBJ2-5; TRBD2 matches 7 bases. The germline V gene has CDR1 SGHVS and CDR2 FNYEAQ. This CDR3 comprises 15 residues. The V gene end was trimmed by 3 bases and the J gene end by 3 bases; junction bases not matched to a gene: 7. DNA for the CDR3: TGTGCCAGCAGCTTCATTAGCGGGTACAAAGAGACCCAGTACTTC. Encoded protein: CASSFISGYKETQYF.

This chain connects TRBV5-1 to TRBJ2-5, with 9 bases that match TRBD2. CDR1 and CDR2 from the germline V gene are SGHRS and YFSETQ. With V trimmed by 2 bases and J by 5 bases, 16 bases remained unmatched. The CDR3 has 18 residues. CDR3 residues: CASSLSLAGTPWAETQYF. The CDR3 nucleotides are TGCGCCAGCAGCTTAAGTCTAGCGGGGACCCCATGGGCCGAGACCCAGTACTTC. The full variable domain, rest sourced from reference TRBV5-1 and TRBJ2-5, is KAGVTQTPRYLIKTRGQQVTLSCSPISGHRSVSWYQQTPGQGLQFLFEYFSETQRNKGNFPGRFSGRQFSNSRSEMNVSTLELGDSALYLCASSLSLAGTPWAETQYFGPGTRLLVL.

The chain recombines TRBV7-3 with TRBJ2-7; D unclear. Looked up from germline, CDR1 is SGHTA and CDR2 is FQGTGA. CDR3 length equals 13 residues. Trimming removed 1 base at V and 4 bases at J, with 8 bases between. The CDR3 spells CASSLSRGYEQYF. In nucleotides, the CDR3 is TGTGCCAGCAGCTTAAGTCGCGGTTACGAGCAGTACTTC.

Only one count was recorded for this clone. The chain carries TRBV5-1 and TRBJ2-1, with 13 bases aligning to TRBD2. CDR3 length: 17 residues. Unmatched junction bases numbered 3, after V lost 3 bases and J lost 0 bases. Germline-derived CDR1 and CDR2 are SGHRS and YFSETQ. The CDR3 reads CASSWGLAGISYNEQFF. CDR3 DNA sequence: TGCGCCAGCAGCTGGGGACTAGCGGGGATCTCCTACAATGAGCAGTTCTTC.

Here the CDR3 reads CASSVSVVSYEQYF. CDR3 DNA sequence: TGTGCCAGCAGCGTAAGCGTAGTCTCCTACGAGCAGTACTTC. The J gene is TRBJ2-7, the V gene TRBV9; D uncertain. V was shortened by 1 base and J by 0 bases, with 8 bases between the two germline ends. The CDR3 runs to 14 residues. The germline V gene encodes CDR1 SGDLS and CDR2 YYNGEE.

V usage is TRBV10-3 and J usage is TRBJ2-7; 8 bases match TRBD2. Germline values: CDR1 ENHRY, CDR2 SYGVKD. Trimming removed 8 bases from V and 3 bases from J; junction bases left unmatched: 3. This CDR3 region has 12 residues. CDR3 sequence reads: CAIEGLDYEQYF. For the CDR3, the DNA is TGTGCCATCGAGGGACTAGACTACGAGCAGTACTTC.

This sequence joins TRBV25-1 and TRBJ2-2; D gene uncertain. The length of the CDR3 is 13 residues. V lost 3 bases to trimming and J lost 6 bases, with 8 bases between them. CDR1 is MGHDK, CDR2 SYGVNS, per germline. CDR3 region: CASSDQEAGELFF. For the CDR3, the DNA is TGTGCCAGCAGTGACCAAGAGGCCGGGGAGCTGTTTTTT.

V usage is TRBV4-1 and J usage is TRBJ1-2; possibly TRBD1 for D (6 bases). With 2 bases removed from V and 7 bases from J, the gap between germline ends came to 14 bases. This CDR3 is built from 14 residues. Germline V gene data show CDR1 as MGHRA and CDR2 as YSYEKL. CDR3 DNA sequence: TGCGCCAGCAGCCAATACACAGGGATTAGTGGCTACACCTTC. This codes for CASSQYTGISGYTF.

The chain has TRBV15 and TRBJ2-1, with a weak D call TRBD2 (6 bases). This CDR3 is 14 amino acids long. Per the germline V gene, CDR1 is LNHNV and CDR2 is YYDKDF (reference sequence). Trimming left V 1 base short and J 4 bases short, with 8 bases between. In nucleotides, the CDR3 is TGTGCCACCAGCAGAGGCGGGGAGTACAATGAGCAGTTCTTC. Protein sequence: CATSRGGEYNEQFF.

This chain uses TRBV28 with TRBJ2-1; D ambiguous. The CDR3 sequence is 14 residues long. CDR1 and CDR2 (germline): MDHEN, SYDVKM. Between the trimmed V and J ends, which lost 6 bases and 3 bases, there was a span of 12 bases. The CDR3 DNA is TGTGCCAGCAGCCTCCCGAGCTTCTACAATGAGCAGTTCTTC. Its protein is CASSLPSFYNEQFF.

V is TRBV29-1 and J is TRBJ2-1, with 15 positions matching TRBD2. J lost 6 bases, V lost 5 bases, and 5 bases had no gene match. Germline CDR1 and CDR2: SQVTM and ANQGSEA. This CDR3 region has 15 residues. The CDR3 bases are TGCAGCGTTCAGGGACTAGCGGGAGGCCCCAATGAGCAGTTCTTC. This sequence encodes CSVQGLAGGPNEQFF.

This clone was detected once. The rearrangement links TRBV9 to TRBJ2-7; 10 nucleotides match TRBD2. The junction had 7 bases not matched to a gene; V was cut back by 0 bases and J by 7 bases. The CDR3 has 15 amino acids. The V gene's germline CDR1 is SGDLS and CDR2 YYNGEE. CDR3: CASSVEAGGPREQYF. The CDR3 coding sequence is TGTGCCAGCAGCGTAGAAGCGGGAGGGCCTCGGGAGCAGTACTTC. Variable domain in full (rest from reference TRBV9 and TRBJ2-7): DSGVTQTPKHLITATGQRVTLRCSPRSGDLSVYWYQQSLDQGLQFLIQYYNGEERAKGNILERFSAQQFPDLHSELNLSSLELGDSALYFCASSVEAGGPREQYFGPGTRLTVT.

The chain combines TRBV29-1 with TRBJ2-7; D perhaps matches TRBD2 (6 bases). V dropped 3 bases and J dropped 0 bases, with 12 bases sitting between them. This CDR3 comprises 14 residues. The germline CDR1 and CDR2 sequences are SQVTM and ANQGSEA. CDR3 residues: CSVEYRGSSYEQYF. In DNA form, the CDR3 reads TGCAGCGTTGAGTACCGGGGGTCCTCCTACGAGCAGTACTTC.

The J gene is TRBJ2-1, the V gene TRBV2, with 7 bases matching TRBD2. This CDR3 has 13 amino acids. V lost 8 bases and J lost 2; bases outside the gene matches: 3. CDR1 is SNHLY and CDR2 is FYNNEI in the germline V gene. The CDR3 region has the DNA TGTGCCAGCGTGGGGGGGGCCTACAATGAGCAGTTCTTC. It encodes CASVGGAYNEQFF. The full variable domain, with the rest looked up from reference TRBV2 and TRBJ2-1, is EPEVTQTPSHQVTQMGQEVILRCVPISNHLYFYWYRQILGQKVEFLVSFYNNEISEKSEIFDDQFSVERPDGSNFTLKIRSTKLEDSAMYFCASVGGAYNEQFFGPGTRLTVL.

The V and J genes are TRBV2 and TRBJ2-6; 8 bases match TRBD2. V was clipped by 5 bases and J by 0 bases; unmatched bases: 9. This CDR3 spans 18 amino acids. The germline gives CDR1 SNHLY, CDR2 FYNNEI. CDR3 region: CASSNLRAGGSGANVLTF. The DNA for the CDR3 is TGTGCCAGCAGTAACCTCCGGGCGGGGGGCTCTGGGGCCAACGTCCTGACTTTC. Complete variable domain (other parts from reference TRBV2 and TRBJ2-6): EPEVTQTPSHQVTQMGQEVILRCVPISNHLYFYWYRQILGQKVEFLVSFYNNEISEKSEIFDDQFSVERPDGSNFTLKIRSTKLEDSAMYFCASSNLRAGGSGANVLTFGAGSRLTVL.

CDR3 in amino acids: CASSVGGWQETQYF. DNA for the CDR3: TGTGCCAGCAGCGTAGGGGGCTGGCAAGAGACCCAGTACTTC. This chain connects TRBV9 to TRBJ2-5; perhaps TRBD1 as D (5 bases). This CDR3 is built from 14 residues. Germline V lookup: CDR1 SGDLS, CDR2 YYNGEE. Trimming removed 0 bases at V and 2 bases at J, with 8 bases between.

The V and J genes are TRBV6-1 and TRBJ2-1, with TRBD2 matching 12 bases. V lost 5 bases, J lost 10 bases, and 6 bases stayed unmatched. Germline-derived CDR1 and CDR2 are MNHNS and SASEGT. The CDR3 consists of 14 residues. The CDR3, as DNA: TGTGCCAGCAGTACATCCGGGACTAGCGGGGAGCAGTTCTTC. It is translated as CASSTSGTSGEQFF.

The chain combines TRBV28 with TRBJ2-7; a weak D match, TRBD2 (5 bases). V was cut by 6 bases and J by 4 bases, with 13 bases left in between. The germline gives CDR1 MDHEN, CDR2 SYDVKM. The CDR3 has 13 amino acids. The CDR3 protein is CASSTSSAYEQYF. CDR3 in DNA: TGTGCCAGCAGCACAAGTAGCGCGTACGAGCAGTACTTC.